The rows below give T cell receptor beta chains drawn from one sample of a study of blood T cell repertoires in COVID-19. Libraries were prepared by immunoSEQ multiplex PCR; TCRdb keeps only in-frame clonotypes and omits some of them. The repertoire holds just over 150,000 clones, approximately 80% seen once, with about a fifth in the top ten. Sequenced: peripheral blood. These receptors were obtained from a woman older than 75 with acute or convalescent COVID-19. Each CDR3 is given with its conserved first and last residue. D genes are given only for firm matches. Not all rows give a size; the values are once, few, many and, for expanded clones, a class.

CDR3aa: CASSLGSYFSYEQYF; CDR3nt: TGTGCCAGCAGCTTAGGTTCATACTTCTCCTACGAGCAGTACTTC; abundance: .; v_gene: TRBV7-8; d_gene: .; j_gene: TRBJ2-7
CDR3aa: CASGRGWVFSYNEQFF; CDR3nt: TGTGCCAGCGGGCGAGGGTGGGTTTTCTCCTACAATGAGCAGTTCTTC; abundance: .; v_gene: TRBV2; d_gene: .; j_gene: TRBJ2-1
CDR3aa: CASSVEGSGRDTDTQYF; CDR3nt: TGTGCCAGCAGCGTAGAGGGTAGCGGGAGAGACACAGATACGCAGTATTTT; abundance: .; v_gene: TRBV9; d_gene: TRBD2; j_gene: TRBJ2-3
CDR3aa: CASSQDSFAEQGPPGELFF; CDR3nt: TGTGCCAGCAGCCAAGATAGTTTTGCGGAACAGGGCCCGCCCGGGGAGCTGTTTTTT; abundance: .; v_gene: TRBV3-1/TRBV3-2; d_gene: .; j_gene: TRBJ2-2
CDR3aa: CASSLQANTEAFF; CDR3nt: TGTGCCAGCAGCTTACAAGCTAACACTGAAGCTTTCTTT; abundance: .; v_gene: TRBV7-9; d_gene: .; j_gene: TRBJ1-1
CDR3aa: CASSLGGQNTEAFF; CDR3nt: TGTGCCAGCAGTTTAGGAGGGCAGAACACTGAAGCTTTCTTT; abundance: .; v_gene: TRBV27; d_gene: .; j_gene: TRBJ1-1
CDR3aa: CASSYGQVGSNQPQHF; CDR3nt: TGTGCCAGCAGTTACGGGCAGGTCGGTAGCAATCAGCCCCAGCATTTT; abundance: few; v_gene: TRBV6-5; d_gene: .; j_gene: TRBJ1-5
CDR3aa: CASSPLGQGSNQPQHF; CDR3nt: TGTGCCAGCTCACCACTGGGACAGGGAAGCAATCAGCCCCAGCATTTT; abundance: .; v_gene: TRBV18; d_gene: TRBD1; j_gene: TRBJ1-5
CDR3aa: CASSQKPTGGYTYEQYF; CDR3nt: TGTGCCAGCAGTCAAAAGCCGACAGGGGGCTACACCTACGAGCAGTACTTC; abundance: .; v_gene: TRBV27; d_gene: TRBD1; j_gene: TRBJ2-7
CDR3aa: CASSQERGSGQETQYF; CDR3nt: TGCGCCAGCAGCCAAGAGCGCGGCTCGGGGCAAGAGACCCAGTACTTC; abundance: .; v_gene: TRBV4-1; d_gene: .; j_gene: TRBJ2-5
CDR3aa: CASRRGTGANVLTF; CDR3nt: TGTGCCAGCAGGAGGGGGACTGGGGCCAACGTCCTGACTTTC; abundance: .; v_gene: TRBV6-5; d_gene: .; j_gene: TRBJ2-6
CDR3aa: CASSMRDVMETQYF; CDR3nt: TGTGCCAGTAGTATGCGGGACGTTATGGAGACCCAGTACTTC; abundance: .; v_gene: TRBV19; d_gene: .; j_gene: TRBJ2-5
CDR3aa: CASSIFGTGESEQYF; CDR3nt: TGTGCCAGTAGTATCTTTGGGACAGGGGAAAGCGAGCAGTACTTC; abundance: .; v_gene: TRBV19; d_gene: TRBD1; j_gene: TRBJ2-7
CDR3aa: CASSPSGAKNIQYF; CDR3nt: TGTGCCAGCAGCCCGTCAGGAGCCAAAAACATTCAGTACTTC; abundance: many; v_gene: TRBV7-2; d_gene: .; j_gene: TRBJ2-4
CDR3aa: CASTQGGSVYEQYF; CDR3nt: TGCGCCAGCACTCAGGGCGGGAGCGTCTACGAGCAGTACTTC; abundance: .; v_gene: TRBV5-1; d_gene: TRBD2; j_gene: TRBJ2-7
CDR3aa: CASSFIAPDTQYF; CDR3nt: TGTGCCAGCAGTTTTATAGCCCCAGATACGCAGTATTTT; abundance: .; v_gene: TRBV6-6; d_gene: .; j_gene: TRBJ2-3
CDR3aa: CASSPTGTGRRAYGYTF; CDR3nt: TGTGCCAGCTCACCGACCGGGACAGGGAGGAGGGCCTATGGCTACACCTTC; abundance: few; v_gene: TRBV18; d_gene: TRBD1; j_gene: TRBJ1-2
CDR3aa: CSVLGTGEGYTF; CDR3nt: TGCAGCGTCCTCGGGACAGGTGAAGGCTACACCTTC; abundance: .; v_gene: TRBV29-1; d_gene: TRBD1; j_gene: TRBJ1-2
CDR3aa: CASGGKPQHF; CDR3nt: TGTGCCAGCGGGGGGAAACCCCAGCATTTT; abundance: .; v_gene: TRBV2; d_gene: .; j_gene: TRBJ1-5
CDR3aa: CASSIEGGGPSGNTIYF; CDR3nt: TGTGCCAGTAGTATAGAGGGTGGAGGACCCTCTGGAAACACCATATATTTT; abundance: .; v_gene: TRBV19; d_gene: .; j_gene: TRBJ1-3
CDR3aa: CASRAVWEAFF; CDR3nt: TGTGCCAGCCGTGCAGTTTGGGAAGCTTTCTTT; abundance: .; v_gene: TRBV2; d_gene: .; j_gene: TRBJ1-1
CDR3aa: CASSRDYYEQYF; CDR3nt: TGTGCCAGCAGCCGGGACTATTACGAGCAGTACTTC; abundance: .; v_gene: TRBV7-9; d_gene: TRBD2; j_gene: TRBJ2-7
CDR3aa: CASSQASRADEQFF; CDR3nt: TGTGCCAGCAGCCAAGCGTCCAGGGCAGATGAGCAGTTCTTC; abundance: .; v_gene: TRBV3-1/TRBV3-2; d_gene: .; j_gene: TRBJ2-1
CDR3aa: CASSLHAGRYNEQFF; CDR3nt: TGTGCCAGCAGCTTACACGCGGGACGGTACAATGAGCAGTTCTTC; abundance: .; v_gene: TRBV11-3; d_gene: .; j_gene: TRBJ2-1
CDR3aa: CASSPVAGSTDTQYF; CDR3nt: TGTGCCAGCAGCCCGGTGGCAGGGAGCACAGATACGCAGTATTTT; abundance: .; v_gene: TRBV7-2; d_gene: .; j_gene: TRBJ2-3
CDR3aa: CASRGGFWPSTDTQYF; CDR3nt: TGTGCCAGCAGGGGAGGATTCTGGCCTAGCACAGATACGCAGTATTTT; abundance: .; v_gene: TRBV2; d_gene: .; j_gene: TRBJ2-3
CDR3aa: CASSLNREHYGYTF; CDR3nt: TGTGCCAGCAGTTTAAATAGGGAGCACTATGGCTACACCTTC; abundance: once; v_gene: TRBV27; d_gene: .; j_gene: TRBJ1-2
CDR3aa: CASSPGTASYEQYF; CDR3nt: TGTGCCAGCAGCCCGGGGACTGCCTCCTACGAGCAGTACTTC; abundance: .; v_gene: TRBV9; d_gene: .; j_gene: TRBJ2-7
CDR3aa: CAWGLAGTLYQETQYF; CDR3nt: TGTGCCTGGGGGCTAGCGGGGACCCTGTACCAAGAGACCCAGTACTTC; abundance: few; v_gene: TRBV30; d_gene: TRBD2; j_gene: TRBJ2-5
CDR3aa: CASSPGTGRNEKLFF; CDR3nt: TGTGCCAGCTCACCCGGGACAGGGCGGAATGAAAAACTGTTTTTT; abundance: few; v_gene: TRBV18; d_gene: TRBD1; j_gene: TRBJ1-4
CDR3aa: CASGRDRGSYEQYF; CDR3nt: TGTGCCAGCGGCCGGGACAGGGGGTCCTACGAGCAGTACTTC; abundance: .; v_gene: TRBV7-9; d_gene: TRBD1; j_gene: TRBJ2-7
CDR3aa: CASSPQGSLNQPQHF; CDR3nt: TGTGCCAGCAGCCCTCAGGGCAGCCTCAATCAGCCCCAGCATTTT; abundance: .; v_gene: TRBV7-6; d_gene: .; j_gene: TRBJ1-5
CDR3aa: CAISEGQGYNEQFF; CDR3nt: TGTGCCATCAGTGAGGGACAGGGGTACAATGAGCAGTTCTTC; abundance: .; v_gene: TRBV10-3; d_gene: TRBD1; j_gene: TRBJ2-1
CDR3aa: CASSLGTSGDEQFF; CDR3nt: TGTGCCAGCAGCCTCGGGACTAGCGGTGATGAGCAGTTCTTC; abundance: .; v_gene: TRBV3-1/TRBV3-2; d_gene: TRBD2; j_gene: TRBJ2-1
CDR3aa: CASSPRARGFSGANVLTF; CDR3nt: TGTGCCAGCTCACCACGGGCCAGAGGGTTCTCTGGGGCCAACGTCCTGACTTTC; abundance: .; v_gene: TRBV18; d_gene: .; j_gene: TRBJ2-6
CDR3aa: CASSWGLAGALDF; CDR3nt: TGTGCCAGCAGCTGGGGGCTAGCGGGGGCTCTGGACTTC; abundance: .; v_gene: TRBV27; d_gene: TRBD2; j_gene: TRBJ2-5
CDR3aa: CASSLFGEGNTEAFF; CDR3nt: TGCGCCAGCAGCTTGTTCGGAGAAGGGAACACTGAAGCTTTCTTT; abundance: few; v_gene: TRBV5-1; d_gene: .; j_gene: TRBJ1-1
CDR3aa: CASSLGPDLGNYEQYF; CDR3nt: TGTGCCAGCAGCTTGGGCCCGGACCTCGGGAACTACGAGCAGTACTTC; abundance: .; v_gene: TRBV7-9; d_gene: .; j_gene: TRBJ2-7
CDR3aa: CASSPTSFSSYNEQFF; CDR3nt: TGTGCCAGCAGTCCCACCTCCTTTAGCTCCTACAATGAGCAGTTCTTC; abundance: few; v_gene: TRBV27; d_gene: .; j_gene: TRBJ2-1
CDR3aa: CASSAEGGSYEQYF; CDR3nt: TGTGCCAGCAGCGCGGAAGGGGGTAGCTACGAGCAGTACTTC; abundance: .; v_gene: TRBV11-2; d_gene: .; j_gene: TRBJ2-7
CDR3aa: CAISERAQGEAFF; CDR3nt: TGTGCCATCAGTGAGAGAGCCCAGGGCGAAGCTTTCTTT; abundance: .; v_gene: TRBV10-3; d_gene: .; j_gene: TRBJ1-1
CDR3aa: CASSQGPLGLGAHEQYF; CDR3nt: TGCGCCAGCAGCCAAGGTCCGTTGGGACTAGGCGCTCACGAGCAGTACTTC; abundance: .; v_gene: TRBV4-1; d_gene: TRBD2; j_gene: TRBJ2-7
CDR3aa: CASSIWQGASYEQYF; CDR3nt: TGTGCCAGTAGTATCTGGCAGGGGGCCTCCTACGAGCAGTACTTC; abundance: .; v_gene: TRBV19; d_gene: TRBD1; j_gene: TRBJ2-7
CDR3aa: CASSDPLNYGYTF; CDR3nt: TGTGCCAGCAGTGACCCCTTGAACTATGGCTACACCTTC; abundance: .; v_gene: TRBV2; d_gene: .; j_gene: TRBJ1-2
CDR3aa: CAWSVRGYGNTGELFF; CDR3nt: TGTGCCTGGAGTGTACGGGGGTACGGGAACACCGGGGAGCTGTTTTTT; abundance: .; v_gene: TRBV30; d_gene: .; j_gene: TRBJ2-2
CDR3aa: CASSSSGGDYEQYF; CDR3nt: TGTGCCAGCAGCTCTAGCGGGGGGGACTACGAGCAGTACTTC; abundance: once; v_gene: TRBV7-2; d_gene: TRBD2; j_gene: TRBJ2-7
CDR3aa: CASSPLTGGEDTEAFF; CDR3nt: TGTGCCAGCTCACCCCTGACAGGGGGCGAGGACACTGAAGCTTTCTTT; abundance: .; v_gene: TRBV18; d_gene: TRBD1; j_gene: TRBJ1-1
CDR3aa: CSATTEEEQFF; CDR3nt: TGCAGTGCCACGACTGAGGAAGAGCAGTTCTTC; abundance: .; v_gene: TRBV20-1; d_gene: .; j_gene: TRBJ2-1
CDR3aa: CSVEGSGQLNYGYTF; CDR3nt: TGCAGCGTTGAAGGTTCAGGACAGCTCAACTATGGCTACACCTTC; abundance: .; v_gene: TRBV29-1; d_gene: .; j_gene: TRBJ1-2
CDR3aa: CASSFEGDGYTF; CDR3nt: TGTGCCAGCAGTTTTGAGGGCGACGGCTACACCTTC; abundance: .; v_gene: TRBV12-3/TRBV12-4; d_gene: .; j_gene: TRBJ1-2
CDR3aa: CAWSVGDGGYGYTF; CDR3nt: TGTGCCTGGAGTGTAGGGGACGGGGGCTATGGCTACACCTTC; abundance: .; v_gene: TRBV30; d_gene: .; j_gene: TRBJ1-2
CDR3aa: CAWSAKQGGDTF; CDR3nt: TGTGCCTGGAGTGCGAAACAGGGGGGCGACACCTTC; abundance: .; v_gene: TRBV30; d_gene: TRBD1; j_gene: TRBJ1-2
CDR3aa: CASSPSGLVASEQFF; CDR3nt: TGTGCCAGCAGCCCTAGTGGGTTAGTAGCGTCTGAGCAGTTCTTC; abundance: .; v_gene: TRBV7-8; d_gene: .; j_gene: TRBJ2-1
CDR3aa: CASSLAKGAKLFF; CDR3nt: TGTGCCAGCAGCTTAGCTAAGGGGGCAAAGCTGTTTTTT; abundance: .; v_gene: TRBV7-9; d_gene: TRBD1; j_gene: TRBJ2-2
CDR3aa: CASSAGSGRTDTQYF; CDR3nt: TGTGCCAGCAGTGCAGGTAGCGGGAGAACAGATACGCAGTATTTT; abundance: .; v_gene: TRBV2; d_gene: TRBD2; j_gene: TRBJ2-3
CDR3aa: CASSLEYNTGYNEQFF; CDR3nt: TGTGCCAGCAGCTTAGAATATAATACAGGTTACAATGAGCAGTTCTTC; abundance: .; v_gene: TRBV7-6; d_gene: .; j_gene: TRBJ2-1
CDR3aa: CASGGSGRASYEQYF; CDR3nt: TGTGCCAGCGGGGGTAGCGGGAGGGCCTCCTACGAGCAGTACTTC; abundance: .; v_gene: TRBV2; d_gene: TRBD2; j_gene: TRBJ2-7
CDR3aa: CASSPTGVVTDTQYF; CDR3nt: TGCGCCAGCAGCCCGACGGGAGTAGTGACAGATACGCAGTATTTT; abundance: .; v_gene: TRBV5-1; d_gene: .; j_gene: TRBJ2-3
CDR3aa: CAWSGQGNEQFF; CDR3nt: TGTGCCTGGAGTGGACAGGGGAATGAGCAGTTCTTC; abundance: .; v_gene: TRBV30; d_gene: TRBD1; j_gene: TRBJ2-1
CDR3aa: CASSHKPVSSYNEQFF; CDR3nt: TGTGCCAGCAGCCATAAGCCCGTAAGCTCCTACAATGAGCAGTTCTTC; abundance: few; v_gene: TRBV3-1/TRBV3-2; d_gene: .; j_gene: TRBJ2-1